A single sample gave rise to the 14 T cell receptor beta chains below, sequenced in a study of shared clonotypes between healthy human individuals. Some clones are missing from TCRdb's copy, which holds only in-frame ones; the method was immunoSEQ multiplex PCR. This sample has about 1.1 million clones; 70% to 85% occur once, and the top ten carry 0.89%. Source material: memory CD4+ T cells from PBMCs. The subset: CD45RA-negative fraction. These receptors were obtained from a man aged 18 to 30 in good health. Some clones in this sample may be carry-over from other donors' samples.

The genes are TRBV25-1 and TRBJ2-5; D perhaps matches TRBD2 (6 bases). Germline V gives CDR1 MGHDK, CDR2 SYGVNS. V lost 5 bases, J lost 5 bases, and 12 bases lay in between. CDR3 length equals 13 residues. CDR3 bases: TGTGCCAGCAGTATGTCGGGAGATGAGACCCAGTACTTC. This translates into CASSMSGDETQYF.

The CDR3 nucleotides are TGCGCCAGCAGCTTGGCGTCAGGCAACCACAATGAGCAGTTCTTC. Translating gives CASSLASGNHNEQFF. The chain joins TRBV5-1 to TRBJ2-1; no firm D call. Germline V gene sequence: CDR1 SGHRS, CDR2 YFSETQ. Trimming left V 0 bases short and J 5 bases short, with 12 bases between. This CDR3 spans 15 amino acids.

CDR3 protein: CASSRDRVGYNEQFF. CDR3 sequence (DNA): TGTGCCAGCAGCCGTGACAGGGTCGGGTACAATGAGCAGTTCTTC. The V gene is TRBV11-3, the J gene TRBJ2-1, with 7 bases lining up with TRBD1. The CDR3 consists of 15 residues. The junction had 8 bases not matched to a gene; V was cut back by 5 bases and J by 4 bases. CDR1 is SGHNT and CDR2 is YENEEA in the germline V gene.

The CDR3 DNA reads TGCAGTGCGAGACTAGCGGGAGGGCTGTTCTTC. Its translation is CSARLAGGLFF. The gene calls are TRBV20-1 and TRBJ2-1, with 14 bases identical to TRBD2. CDR3 length: 11 residues. Germline V gene data show CDR1 as DFQATT and CDR2 as SNEGSKA (reference sequence). The V gene end was trimmed by 6 bases and the J gene end by 15 bases; junction bases not matched to a gene: 4.

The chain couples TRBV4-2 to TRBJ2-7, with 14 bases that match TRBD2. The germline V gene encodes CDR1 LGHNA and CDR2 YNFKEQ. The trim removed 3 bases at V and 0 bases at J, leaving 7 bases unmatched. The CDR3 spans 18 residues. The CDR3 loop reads CASSHQTGTSGSSYEQYF. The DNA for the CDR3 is TGTGCCAGCAGCCACCAGACCGGGACTAGCGGGAGCTCCTACGAGCAGTACTTC.

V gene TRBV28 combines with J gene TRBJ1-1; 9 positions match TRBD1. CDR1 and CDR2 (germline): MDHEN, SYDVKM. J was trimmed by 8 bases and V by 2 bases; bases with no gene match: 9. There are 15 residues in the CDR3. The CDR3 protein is CASSLTGGVGMEAFF. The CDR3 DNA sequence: TGTGCCAGCAGTTTAACAGGGGGCGTTGGGATGGAAGCTTTCTTT. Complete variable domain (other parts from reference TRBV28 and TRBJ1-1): DVKVTQSSRYLVKRTGEKVFLECVQDMDHENMFWYRQDPGLGLRLIYFSYDVKMKEKGDIPEGYSVSREKKERFSLILESASTNQTSMYLCASSLTGGVGMEAFFGQGTRLTVV.

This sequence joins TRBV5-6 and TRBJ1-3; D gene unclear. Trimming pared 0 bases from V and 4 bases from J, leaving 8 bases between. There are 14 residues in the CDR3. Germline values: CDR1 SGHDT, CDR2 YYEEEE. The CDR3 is CASSLGSVGNTIYF. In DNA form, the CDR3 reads TGTGCCAGCAGCTTGGGGTCAGTCGGAAACACCATATATTTT.

In DNA, the CDR3 is TGTGCCAGCTCACCACCCATGGGGGGGACAGGGCTCCTCTCTGGGGCCAACGTCCTGACTTTC. Residues: CASSPPMGGTGLLSGANVLTF. The chain couples TRBV18 to TRBJ2-6; 9 positions match TRBD1. The J segment lost 0 bases and the V segment lost 0 bases, leaving 12 bases of the junction unmatched. The CDR3 sequence is 21 residues long. From germline, CDR1 is KGHSH and CDR2 LQKENI.

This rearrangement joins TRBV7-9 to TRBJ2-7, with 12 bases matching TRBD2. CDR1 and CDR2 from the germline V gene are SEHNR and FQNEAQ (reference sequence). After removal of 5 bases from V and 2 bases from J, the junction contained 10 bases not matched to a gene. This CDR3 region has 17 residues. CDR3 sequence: CASSTEATSGGTYEQYF. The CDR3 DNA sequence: TGTGCCAGCAGCACGGAGGCGACTAGCGGGGGAACCTACGAGCAGTACTTC.

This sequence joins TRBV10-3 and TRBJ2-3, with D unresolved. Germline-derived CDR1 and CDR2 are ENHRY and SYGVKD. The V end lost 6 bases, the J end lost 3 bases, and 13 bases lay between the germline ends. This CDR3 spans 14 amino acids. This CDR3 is CAIRGGVATDTQYF. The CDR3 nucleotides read TGTGCCATCAGAGGTGGCGTGGCAACAGATACGCAGTATTTT.

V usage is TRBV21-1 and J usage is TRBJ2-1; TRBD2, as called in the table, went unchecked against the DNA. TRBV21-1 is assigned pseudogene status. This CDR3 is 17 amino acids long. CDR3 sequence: CASSKDRLAGGVSEQFF. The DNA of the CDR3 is TGTGCCAGCAGCAAAGACCGACTAGCGGGGGGTGTGTCTGAGCAGTTCTTC.

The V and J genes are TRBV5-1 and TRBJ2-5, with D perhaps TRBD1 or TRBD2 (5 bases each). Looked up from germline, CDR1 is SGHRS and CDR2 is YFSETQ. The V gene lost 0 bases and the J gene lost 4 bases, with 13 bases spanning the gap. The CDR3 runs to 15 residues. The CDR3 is CASSLDPYGAETQYF. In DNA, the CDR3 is TGCGCCAGCAGCTTGGATCCATACGGGGCAGAGACCCAGTACTTC.

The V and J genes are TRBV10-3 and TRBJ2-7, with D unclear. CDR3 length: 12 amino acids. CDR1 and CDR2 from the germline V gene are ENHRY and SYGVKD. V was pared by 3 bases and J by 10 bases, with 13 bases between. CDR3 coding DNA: TGTGCCATCAGTGAAGCTCGGACGGGCCAGTACTTC. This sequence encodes CAISEARTGQYF.

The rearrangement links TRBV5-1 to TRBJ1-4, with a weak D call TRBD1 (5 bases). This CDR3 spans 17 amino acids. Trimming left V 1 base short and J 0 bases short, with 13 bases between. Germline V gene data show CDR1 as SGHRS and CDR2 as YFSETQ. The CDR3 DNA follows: TGCGCCAGCAGCTTGAGTCTAGGGGATACAACTAATGAAAAACTGTTTTTT. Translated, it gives CASSLSLGDTTNEKLFF.